Presented here are 27 T cell receptor beta chains from one specimen sequenced in a study of blood T cell repertoires in COVID-19. Sequencing used immunoSEQ multiplex PCR; TCRdb keeps in-frame clones, though not all of them. The data hold under 90,000 clones, with roughly 90% observed a single time. The sequencing sample was made of peripheral blood. These receptors originate from a man aged 65-85 years with active or convalescent COVID-19.

V usage is TRBV19 and J usage is TRBJ1-4, with a tentative D call TRBD1 (6 bases). Deletions cut 6 bases from V and 7 bases from J, with 27 bases between. CDR1 LNHDA and CDR2 SQIVND come from the germline V gene (reference sequence). CDR3 length: 18 amino acids. The CDR3: CASRQNSAIGGKGEKLFF. The DNA of the CDR3 is TGTGCCAGTAGACAAAATTCGGCGATAGGGGGAAAGGGTGAAAAACTGTTTTTT.

The chain employs TRBV9 and TRBJ1-5; D is possibly TRBD1 (5 bases). The germline V gene has CDR1 SGDLS and CDR2 YYNGEE. V was cut by 0 bases and J by 8 bases, with 12 bases left in between. The CDR3 consists of 14 residues. This CDR3 reads CASSVVGGTEPQHF. In nucleotides, the CDR3 is TGTGCCAGCAGCGTAGTAGGAGGGACGGAGCCCCAGCATTTT.

This chain uses TRBV29-1 with TRBJ2-1; D is unresolved. The CDR3 is made up of 11 amino acids. Per the germline V gene, CDR1 is SQVTM and CDR2 is ANQGSEA. V was cut by 3 bases and J by 7 bases, with 7 bases left in between. The CDR3 spells CSVDLFNEQFF. CDR3 in DNA: TGCAGCGTTGATCTTTTTAATGAGCAGTTCTTC.

The chain carries TRBV9 and TRBJ1-3; unclear D gene. V lost 4 bases and J 3 bases, leaving 11 bases between the germline ends. CDR1 and CDR2 (germline): SGDLS, YYNGEE. The CDR3 length is 14 residues. Written as DNA, the CDR3 is TGTGCCAGCAGCTCTCGGAGGGATGGAAACACCATATATTTT. Protein product: CASSSRRDGNTIYF.

This chain connects TRBV2 to TRBJ2-3; 7 nucleotides line up with TRBD2. V trimming: 5 bases; J trimming: 0 bases; junction bases outside the gene matches: 8. The CDR3 has 16 residues. Germline assignment: CDR1 SNHLY and CDR2 FYNNEI. Here the CDR3 reads CASSSRSGASTDTQYF. Written as DNA, the CDR3 is TGTGCCAGCAGTAGCCGAAGCGGGGCAAGCACAGATACGCAGTATTTT.

The gene calls are TRBV6-4 and TRBJ1-1, with 12 nucleotides matching TRBD1. In germline, CDR1 is MRHNA, CDR2 SNTAGT. Losses at the gene ends were 6 bases for V and 8 bases for J; bases not matched to a gene: 7. The CDR3 runs 14 residues. The CDR3 DNA is TGTGCCAGCAGGCCGGGACAGGGGGCTCGAGAAGCTTTCTTT. This translates into CASRPGQGAREAFF.

The chain recombines TRBV18 with TRBJ2-1, with 12 nucleotides matching TRBD2. The CDR3 runs 16 residues. V was pared by 5 bases and J by 7 bases, with 9 bases of the junction left unmatched. The germline V gene has CDR1 KGHSH and CDR2 LQKENI. The CDR3 spells CASSSLTSGSSNEQFF. The CDR3 nucleotides read TGTGCCAGCTCATCGTTGACTAGCGGGAGTTCGAATGAGCAGTTCTTC.

The chain links TRBV19 to TRBJ1-2, with a weak D call TRBD1 (5 bases). The CDR3 consists of 14 residues. Trimming removed 3 bases at V and 0 bases at J, with 8 bases between. Germline V CDR1 and CDR2: LNHDA, SQIVND (reference sequence). The CDR3 sequence is CASSITGANYGYTF. DNA of the CDR3: TGTGCCAGTAGTATCACAGGAGCTAACTATGGCTACACCTTC.

The V and J genes are TRBV12-3 or TRBV12-4 and TRBJ1-1; D is uncertain. This CDR3 region has 12 residues. Trimming took 3 bases from V and 1 from J, leaving 3 bases between them. CDR3 nucleotides: TGTGCCAGCAGTTTTAGGAACACTGAAGCTTTCTTT. Translation: CASSFRNTEAFF.

This clone has just one count. The chain employs TRBV10-3 and TRBJ2-2; 7 bases match TRBD2. The germline V gene has CDR1 ENHRY and CDR2 SYGVKD. V trimming: 11 bases; J trimming: 4 bases; junction bases outside the gene matches: 13. The CDR3 is 15 amino acids. The CDR3 sequence is CAARASGESTGELFF. CDR3 nucleotides: TGTGCCGCCCGTGCGAGCGGGGAGTCCACCGGGGAGCTGTTTTTT.

V is TRBV29-1 and J is TRBJ2-5; D is perhaps TRBD1 (6 bases). Germline V gene sequence: CDR1 SQVTM, CDR2 ANQGSEA. This CDR3 region has 14 residues. Trimming stripped 2 bases from V and 5 bases from J, with 15 bases between. CDR3 in amino acids: CSVELRGTLETQYF. Written as DNA, the CDR3 is TGCAGCGTTGAACTCCGAGGGACACTTGAGACCCAGTACTTC.

CDR3 protein: CASAGVPGTEAFF. For the CDR3, the DNA is TGTGCCAGCGCAGGGGTTCCCGGCACTGAAGCTTTCTTT. The V and J genes are TRBV6-5 and TRBJ1-1; weak D call: TRBD1 (6 bases). Trimming shortened V by 8 bases and J by 4 bases, and 14 bases separated the two germline ends. Germline V gene data show CDR1 as MNHEY and CDR2 as SVGAGI. The CDR3 is made up of 13 amino acids.

This chain links TRBV5-4 with TRBJ2-7; 7 bases fit TRBD2. Germline V gives CDR1 SGHNT, CDR2 YYREEE (reference sequence). The ends lost 1 base at V and 0 bases at J; junction bases unmatched: 4. The length of the CDR3 is 15 residues. The CDR3 region has the DNA TGTGCCAGCAGCTTGACTAGCGCTTTCTCCTACGAGCAGTACTTC. Its translation is CASSLTSAFSYEQYF. Together with reference TRBV5-4 and TRBJ2-7, the CDR3 gives the full variable domain: ETGVTQSPTHLIKTRGQQVTLRCSSQSGHNTVSWYQQALGQGPQFIFQYYREEENGRGNFPPRFSGLQFPNYSSELNVNALELDDSALYLCASSLTSAFSYEQYFGPGTRLTVT.

The CDR3 reads CAIRLDSSRPEAFF. The CDR3 DNA reads as TGTGCCATCAGGCTGGACAGTTCTCGGCCTGAAGCTTTCTTT. The chain couples TRBV10-3 to TRBJ1-1, with D perhaps TRBD1 (6 bases). Germline V gene lookup returns CDR1 ENHRY and CDR2 SYGVKD. This CDR3 contains 14 residues. V was cut by 6 bases and J by 6 bases, with 17 bases left in between.

The chain combines TRBV30 with TRBJ1-1; the D is unclear. The V gene's germline CDR1 is GTSNPN and CDR2 SVGIG (reference sequence). The V gene lost 0 bases and the J gene lost 6 bases, with 11 bases spanning the gap. This CDR3 has 13 residues. The CDR3: CAWSVREKPEAFF. The CDR3 coding sequence is TGTGCCTGGAGTGTACGGGAGAAGCCTGAAGCTTTCTTT.

This chain uses TRBV5-4 with TRBJ1-1, with D possibly matching TRBD1 (6 bases). Germline lookup yields CDR1 SGHNT and CDR2 YYREEE (reference sequence). V shed 4 bases and J shed 0 bases, with 10 bases lying between them. This CDR3 contains 14 residues. CDR3 nucleotide sequence: TGTGCCAGCAGCACGACAGGAGTGAACACTGAAGCTTTCTTT. This gives the protein CASSTTGVNTEAFF.

The V call is TRBV10-1, the J call TRBJ2-7; the D is unclear. Germline loops: CDR1 WNHNN, CDR2 SYGVQD (reference sequence). CDR3 length: 12 residues. Trimming removed 6 bases at V and 2 bases at J, with 8 bases between. CDR3 bases: TGCGCCAGCAGGTACAGAGCCTACGAGCAGTACTTC. Translating it yields CASRYRAYEQYF.

The rearrangement joins TRBV6-2 or TRBV6-3 to TRBJ1-6; 7 positions agree with TRBD1. V shed 5 bases, J shed 5 bases, and the junction held 12 bases outside the gene matches. Germline V lookup: CDR1 MNHEY, CDR2 SVGEGT. This CDR3 comprises 17 residues. In nucleotides, the CDR3 is TGTGCCAGCAGTGATCCTCACGGGACAGCAAATAATTCACCCCTCCACTTT. This gives the protein CASSDPHGTANNSPLHF.

The chain couples TRBV7-2 to TRBJ1-1, with 8 positions matching TRBD1. Per the germline V gene, CDR1 is SGHTA and CDR2 is FQGNSA. V shed 4 bases and J 1 base; nucleotides not matched to a gene: 2. This CDR3 region has 14 residues. This CDR3 reads CASSWDRWNTEAFF. CDR3 in DNA: TGTGCCAGCAGCTGGGACAGGTGGAACACTGAAGCTTTCTTT.

This clone was detected only a few times. This rearrangement joins TRBV11-3 to TRBJ1-5; 10 bases match TRBD1. CDR1 SGHNT and CDR2 YENEEA come from the germline V gene. This CDR3 is built from 17 residues. J gave up 7 bases and V 5 bases, and 14 bases lay outside the gene matches. CDR3 amino acids: CASSTNPHRTGGQPQHF. Written as DNA, the CDR3 is TGTGCCAGCAGCACAAATCCCCATCGGACAGGGGGGCAGCCCCAGCATTTT.

The rearrangement links TRBV5-1 to TRBJ1-2; 7 nucleotides agree with TRBD1. CDR1 SGHRS and CDR2 YFSETQ come from the germline V gene. J lost 4 bases, V lost 0 bases, and 6 bases had no gene match. This CDR3 comprises 15 residues. DNA for the CDR3: TGCGCCAGCAGCTTGGGGAGAGGGGGCGCCTATGGCTACACCTTC. Translated, it gives CASSLGRGGAYGYTF.

This clone has just one count. The chain joins TRBV7-9 to TRBJ2-1; the match to TRBD1 covers 8 bases. This CDR3 has 15 residues. CDR1 is SEHNR, CDR2 FQNEAQ, per germline (reference sequence). The V and J ends lost 5 bases and 0 bases, in that order; junction bases with no gene match: 3. The DNA of the CDR3 is TGTGCCAGCAGCCCGCAGGGGGCCTCCTACAATGAGCAGTTCTTC. Amino acid sequence: CASSPQGASYNEQFF.

This clone was detected only once. The chain joins TRBV27 to TRBJ2-3, with 9 bases aligning to TRBD2. Per the germline V gene, CDR1 is MNHEY and CDR2 is SMNVEV (reference sequence). J lost 5 bases, V lost 11 bases, and 11 bases had no gene match. The CDR3 is 14 residues long. For the CDR3, the DNA is TGTGCCCCAGAGTCCGCGGGGGGGATAGATACGCAGTATTTT. Translation gives CAPESAGGIDTQYF.

This chain links TRBV28 with TRBJ2-3; D possibly corresponds to TRBD2 (5 bases). Germline V gives CDR1 MDHEN, CDR2 SYDVKM. Trimming removed 11 bases from V and 5 bases from J, with 8 bases in between. The CDR3 extends over 10 amino acids. The DNA for the CDR3 is TGTGCCTCCGGAGGAGATACGCAGTATTTT. Encoded protein: CASGGDTQYF.

This clone was seen only once. V is TRBV5-5 and J is TRBJ2-3; 7 bases line up with TRBD2. Germline V gene data show CDR1 as SGHKS and CDR2 as YYEKEE (reference sequence). The trim removed 0 bases at V and 0 bases at J, leaving 1 base unmatched. The CDR3 extends over 15 amino acids. The CDR3, as DNA: TGTGCCAGCAGCTTGGGCGGGGGTAGCACAGATACGCAGTATTTT. Translation: CASSLGGGSTDTQYF.

This clone showed up just a few times. This chain connects TRBV30 to TRBJ1-2; a weak D match, TRBD1 (5 bases). Germline values: CDR1 GTSNPN, CDR2 SVGIG (reference sequence). V shed 0 bases and J shed 8 bases, with 10 bases lying between them. This CDR3 is 12 amino acids long. Written as DNA, the CDR3 is TGTGCCTGGAGTGTAGGGGCGAGGGGCTACACCTTC. Translation gives CAWSVGARGYTF.

This clone has only a few counts. This rearrangement joins TRBV5-1 to TRBJ2-5, with D possibly TRBD2 on 6 matching bases. CDR1 is SGHRS and CDR2 is YFSETQ in the germline V gene. V was pared by 2 bases and J by 5 bases, with 16 bases between. This CDR3 spans 15 amino acids. The CDR3 DNA reads as TGCGCCAGCAGCTTAGGGACTCTCAGCGTGGAGACCCAGTACTTC. Translation: CASSLGTLSVETQYF.